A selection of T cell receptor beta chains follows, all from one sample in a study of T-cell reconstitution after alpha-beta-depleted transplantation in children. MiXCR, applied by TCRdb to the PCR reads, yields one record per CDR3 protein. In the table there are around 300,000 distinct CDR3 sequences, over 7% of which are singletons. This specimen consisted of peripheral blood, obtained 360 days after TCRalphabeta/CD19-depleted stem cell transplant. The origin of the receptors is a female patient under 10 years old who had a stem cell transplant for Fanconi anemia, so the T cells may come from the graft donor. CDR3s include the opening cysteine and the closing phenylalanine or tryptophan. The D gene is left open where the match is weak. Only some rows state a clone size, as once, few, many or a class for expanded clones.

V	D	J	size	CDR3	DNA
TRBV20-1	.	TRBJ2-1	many	CSARDLGHEQFF	TGCAGTGCTAGAGATCTGGGTCATGAGCAGTTCTTC
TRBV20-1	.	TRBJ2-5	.	CSARLTVTQETQYF	TGCAGTGCTCGACTGACAGTCACACAAGAGACCCAGTACTTC
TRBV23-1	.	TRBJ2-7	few	CASSQSPGRYSYEQYF	TGCGCCAGCAGTCAATCCCCGGGACGGTACTCCTACGAGCAGTACTTC
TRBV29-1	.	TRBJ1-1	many	CSVNTEAFF	TGCAGCGTGAACACTGAAGCTTTCTTT
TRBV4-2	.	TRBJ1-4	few	CASSREGGATNEKLFF	TGTGCCAGCAGCCGGGAAGGGGGAGCAACTAATGAAAAACTGTTTTTT
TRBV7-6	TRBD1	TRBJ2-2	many	CASSGPRQGYTGELFF	TGTGCCAGCAGCGGCCCGCGACAGGGATACACCGGGGAGCTGTTTTTT
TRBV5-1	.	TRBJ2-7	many	CASSDISDSHEQYF	TGCGCCAGCAGCGATATTTCGGACAGCCACGAGCAGTACTTC
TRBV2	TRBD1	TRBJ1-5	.	CASSRPGQGAGQPQHF	TGTGCCAGCAGTCGCCCGGGACAGGGGGCGGGCCAGCCCCAGCATTTT
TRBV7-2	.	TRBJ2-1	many	CASSLLGHEYNEQFF	TGTGCCAGCAGCTTATTGGGACACGAGTACAATGAGCAGTTCTTC
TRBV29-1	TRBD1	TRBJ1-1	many	CSVGGGNTEAFF	TGCAGCGTGGGAGGGGGCAACACTGAAGCTTTCTTT